This section outlines one TCR beta chain sequence together with its context. Its antigen is currently unknown. V was clipped by 4 bases and J by 1 base; unmatched bases: 6. CDR1 and CDR2 (germline): MNHNS, SASEGT. CDR3 length equals 17 residues. These data belong to a study of graft-versus-host responses after intestinal transplantation. Overall study: Each recipient received a multivisceral, liver-intestinal, or isolated intestinal graft. Once they had received anti-thymocyte globulin induction, all recipients took tacrolimus and steroids for approximately 3 years.

Study observations and caveats: Recipient marrow harbored GvH clones, some of which surfaced first in ileum or blood.

The assay was immunoSEQ multiplex PCR, and TCRdb's table has in-frame clones only and misses some. The profile shows 90,000 to 120,000 clones, around 90% of them singletons. The sample in question was unstimulated CD4+ T cells sorted from spleen or lymph node cells, obtained before transplant. The TCR comes from a human donor who was the organ donor for an intestinal transplant. The V and J genes are TRBV6-1 and TRBJ2-2; 10 positions match TRBD2. CDR3: CASSARTSGLNTGELFF. The CDR3 nucleotides are TGTGCCAGCAGTGCAAGGACTAGCGGTTTGAACACCGGGGAGCTGTTTTTT.